This T cell receptor (beta chain) was sequenced in a study of control samples from healthy donors and cancer patients. Produced via immunoSEQ multiplex PCR; TCRdb's table is partial and in-frame only. The top ten clones hold 1.2% to 1.5% of a sample with 150,000 to 200,000 clones, approximately 90% of them seen once. Sequencing was performed on blood. The receptor was derived from a man in his thirties or forties in good health.

The chain's CDR3 is CATSSLTGFEKLFF. The DNA for the CDR3 is TGTGCCACCAGCAGCCTGACAGGGTTCGAAAAACTGTTTTTT. The rearrangement uses TRBV15 and TRBJ1-4, with TRBD1 identical over 7 bases. The germline gives CDR1 LNHNV, CDR2 YYDKDF (reference sequence). V was pared by 3 bases and J by 8 bases, with 6 bases of the junction left unmatched. The CDR3 extends over 14 amino acids.